The clone carrying this T cell receptor (beta chain) was seen a few times. What it binds is unknown. Generated by immunoSEQ multiplex PCR, the TCRdb table keeps only in-frame clones and is missing some. This sample has roughly 41,000 clones, with less than 70% found just once. The data derive from a study of vaccination effects on CD4 cells after COVID-19. General study findings and limits: The study had few convalescent patients and no early post-infection timepoints. There was marked clonal contraction among infection- and vaccine-induced clones late after vaccination.

Expansion of antigen-specific CD4+ T cells with viral peptide pools was carried out by the ViraFEST assay before sequencing. Culture proceeded for about 11 days, and CD4+ T cells were then isolated. Recipients of the vaccine had no prior SARS-CoV-2 infection and negative nucleocapsid antibodies. The culture medium for 2 million or so PBMC per well included about 10 IU/ml IL-2 and around 10 ug/ml peptides. It was on days 3 and 7 that half the medium was replaced with IL-2 medium. Deletions cut 4 bases from V and 6 bases from J, with 12 bases between. Germline CDR1 LGHDT, CDR2 YNNKEL (reference sequence). The CDR3 runs to 13 residues.

V is TRBV3-1 (or the pseudogene TRBV3-2) and J is TRBJ1-2; the D is unclear. The starting material was CD4+ T cells from PBMCs cultured with HCoV-OC43 spike peptides, obtained before COVID-19 vaccination. Subset described: HCoV-OC43 spike overlapping peptide pool stimulation. The clonotype originates from a human donor who received a COVID-19 vaccine. CDR3 bases: TGTGCCAGCAGCCCTGCACGGGATAATGGCTACACCTTC. Translation gives CASSPARDNGYTF.